The 9 T cell receptor beta chains below come from one sample, sequenced in a study of blood T cell repertoires in COVID-19. Assay: immunoSEQ multiplex PCR; the TCRdb copy retains only in-frame clones and omits some. Altogether about 230,000 clones are present, approximately 91% being singletons, with the ten largest covering 2.7%. Sample: peripheral blood. Receptors were obtained from a woman in her fifties or sixties with acute or convalescent COVID-19.

This chain uses TRBV18 with TRBJ2-7; 9 nucleotides agree with TRBD2. Per germline, CDR1 KGHSH and CDR2 LQKENI. The CDR3 covers 16 residues. V trimming: 6 bases; J trimming: 2 bases; junction bases outside the gene matches: 11. CDR3 in amino acids: CASSPSWTSVTYEQYF. CDR3 in DNA: TGTGCCAGCTCGCCCAGTTGGACTAGCGTTACCTACGAGCAGTACTTC.

The rearrangement links TRBV28 to TRBJ1-6, with no clear D. CDR3 length: 14 residues. Germline CDR1 MDHEN, CDR2 SYDVKM. Trimming cost V 0 bases and J 5 bases, with 5 bases left between them. CDR3 nucleotides: TGTGCCAGCAGTTTATGGGCAGATAATTCACCCCTCCACTTT. Protein: CASSLWADNSPLHF.

The V call is TRBV5-1, the J call TRBJ2-5; 14 nucleotides agree with TRBD2. The CDR3 has 15 residues. The V gene end was trimmed by 4 bases and the J gene end by 4 bases; junction bases not matched to a gene: 3. Germline CDR1 and CDR2: SGHRS and YFSETQ. The CDR3 DNA is TGCGCCAGCAGCCGACTAGCGGGGGGGCCAGAGACCCAGTACTTC. Protein product: CASSRLAGGPETQYF.

The V and J genes are TRBV11-3 and TRBJ2-1; 11 bases map to TRBD2. Germline assignment: CDR1 SGHNT and CDR2 YENEEA. The CDR3 is 17 residues long. The V gene end was trimmed by 1 base and the J gene end by 6 bases; junction bases not matched to a gene: 8. Here the CDR3 DNA reads TGTGCCAGCAGCTTAGGGAATAGCGGGGGGGCGTTCAATGAGCAGTTCTTC. Its protein is CASSLGNSGGAFNEQFF.

The CDR3 region is CASSAGGLIGGYTF. CDR3 in DNA: TGTGCCAGCAGCGCGGGCGGGCTGATAGGGGGCTACACCTTC. This chain connects TRBV11-2 to TRBJ1-2; no clear D gene. The CDR3 loop spans 14 amino acids. Trimming removed 5 bases from V and 8 bases from J, with 18 bases in between. Per the germline V gene, CDR1 is SGHAT and CDR2 is FQNNGV.

The J gene is TRBJ1-1, the V gene TRBV29-1; 7 nucleotides match TRBD1. Looked up from germline, CDR1 is SQVTM and CDR2 is ANQGSEA. This CDR3 is built from 13 residues. The J segment lost 4 bases and the V segment lost 7 bases, leaving 9 bases of the junction unmatched. The CDR3 region has the DNA TGCAGCGGCACCGTAGGGGGCGGCACTGAAGCTTTCTTT. It encodes CSGTVGGGTEAFF.

The rearrangement uses TRBV27 and TRBJ2-2; unclear D gene. The germline CDR1 and CDR2 sequences are MNHEY and SMNVEV (reference sequence). V lost 2 bases and J 8 bases, leaving 9 bases between the germline ends. The CDR3 runs 13 residues. The CDR3 is CASSLTAGGELFF. The CDR3 DNA reads TGTGCCAGCAGTTTAACCGCCGGGGGGGAGCTGTTTTTT.

This chain links TRBV28 with TRBJ2-2, with no clear D. With 4 bases removed from V and 7 bases from J, the gap between germline ends came to 16 bases. The germline V gene has CDR1 MDHEN and CDR2 SYDVKM. This CDR3 spans 15 amino acids. The CDR3 reads CASSSGGTRVGELFF. The CDR3 DNA reads TGTGCCAGCAGTTCGGGTGGTACTCGGGTCGGGGAGCTGTTTTTT.

The chain uses TRBV19 and TRBJ2-2, with TRBD1 as a possible D gene (6 bases). The V and J ends lost 3 bases and 9 bases respectively, with 11 bases between them. The CDR3 has 13 amino acids. The germline CDR1 and CDR2 sequences are LNHDA and SQIVND (reference sequence). In DNA form, the CDR3 reads TGTGCCAGTAGTATTACAGGGCCGAGGGAGCTGTTTTTT. This sequence encodes CASSITGPRELFF.